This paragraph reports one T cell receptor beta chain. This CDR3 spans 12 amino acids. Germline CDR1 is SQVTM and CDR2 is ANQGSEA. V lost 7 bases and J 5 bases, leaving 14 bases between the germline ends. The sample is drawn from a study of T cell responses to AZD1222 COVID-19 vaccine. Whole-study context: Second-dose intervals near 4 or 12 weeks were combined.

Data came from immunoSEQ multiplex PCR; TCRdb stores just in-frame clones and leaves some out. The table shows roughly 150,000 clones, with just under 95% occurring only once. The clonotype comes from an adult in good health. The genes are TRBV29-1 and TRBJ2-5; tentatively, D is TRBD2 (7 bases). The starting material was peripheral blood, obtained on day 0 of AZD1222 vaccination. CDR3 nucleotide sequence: TGCAGCGGGTTGCGGGGGCAGGAGACCCAGTACTTC. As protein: CSGLRGQETQYF. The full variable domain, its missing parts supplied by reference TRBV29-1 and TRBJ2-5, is SAVISQKPSRDICQRGTSLTIQCQVDSQVTMMFWYRQQPGQSLTLIATANQGSEATYESGFVIDKFPISRPNLTFSTLTVSNMSPEDSSIYLCSGLRGQETQYFGPGTRLLVL.